This T cell receptor beta chain comes out of a study of shared clonotypes between healthy human individuals. Regarding the study as a whole: Between a few donors, naive CD4 clonotypes were shared at a level of about 5%. The expectation was that sequencing depth would affect clonotype sharing among donors.

Genomic DNA from each subset was divided evenly over several immunoSEQ plates. TCRdb's copy holds only in-frame clones and misses some; the assay was immunoSEQ multiplex PCR. The sample has about 1.1 million clones; approximately 78% are singletons. This clone was recorded once. The antigen is unknown. Adult donors, all healthy and HIV-negative, had no recent acute infections or vaccinations. Germline V lookup: CDR1 SGHNT, CDR2 YYREEE (reference sequence). CDR3 length: 15 residues. V was clipped by 5 bases and J by 8 bases; unmatched bases: 7. The J gene is TRBJ2-1, the V gene TRBV5-4; 13 nucleotides line up with TRBD2. The origin of this receptor is a young man in good health. Some clones in this sample may be carry-over from other donors' samples. The sequenced material came from memory CD4+ T cells from PBMCs. Subset here: CD45RA-negative fraction. The CDR3 DNA sequence: TGTGCCAGCAGGGCGGGACTAGCGGGAAATGATGAGCAGTTCTTC. Protein: CASRAGLAGNDEQFF.